Below are 10 T cell receptor beta chains sequenced from a single sample in a study of control samples from healthy donors and cancer patients. The method was immunoSEQ multiplex PCR; TCRdb's version includes in-frame clones alone and lacks a portion of them. This table has 35,000 to 55,000 clones, around 87% appearing once. Sequenced input: PBMCs. The source of these receptors is a woman aged 60-75 years with lung cancer.

This clone appeared once. This rearrangement joins TRBV28 to TRBJ2-3, with D uncertain. The CDR3 is 16 amino acids. V was shortened by 5 bases and J by 2 bases, with 17 bases between the two germline ends. Germline CDR1 MDHEN, CDR2 SYDVKM. The CDR3 loop is CASSPSDVTYTDTQYF. DNA of the CDR3: TGTGCCAGCAGTCCGAGCGATGTGACCTACACAGATACGCAGTATTTT.

The chain carries TRBV10-3 and TRBJ2-7, with a possible D match to TRBD2 (6 bases). Per germline, CDR1 ENHRY and CDR2 SYGVKD. The CDR3 sequence is 13 residues long. V lost 7 bases, J lost 2 bases, and 12 bases lay in between. The chain's CDR3 is CAITGREPYEQYF. The CDR3 nucleotides read TGTGCCATCACAGGGCGGGAACCCTACGAGCAGTACTTC.

The chain uses TRBV4-2 and TRBJ1-4; maybe TRBD1 (5 bases). The CDR3 sequence is 15 residues long. The ends were cut back, 1 base at V and 7 bases at J, with 13 bases in the middle. Germline V gene data show CDR1 as LGHNA and CDR2 as YNFKEQ. Written as DNA, the CDR3 is TGTGCCAGCAGCCAAGTCGTCCAGGGTTCTGAAAAACTGTTTTTT. It translates to CASSQVVQGSEKLFF.

The chain couples TRBV2 to TRBJ2-7; a weak D match, TRBD1 (5 bases). Germline V gene lookup returns CDR1 SNHLY and CDR2 FYNNEI. Trimming shortened V by 2 bases and J by 2 bases, and 13 bases separated the two germline ends. The CDR3 runs to 15 residues. The CDR3 here is CASSETREKTYEQYF. The CDR3 DNA reads as TGTGCCAGCAGTGAAACCAGGGAAAAAACCTACGAGCAGTACTTC.

The CDR3 nucleotides are TGTGCCAGCAGCTTGGCCTACAGGGGGCGCAGGTACGAGCAGTACTTC. It yields the protein CASSLAYRGRRYEQYF. The chain combines TRBV5-4 with TRBJ2-7, with 9 bases fitting TRBD1. After removal of 0 bases from V and 4 bases from J, the junction contained 8 bases not matched to a gene. The CDR3 length is 16 residues. Germline V gene lookup returns CDR1 SGHNT and CDR2 YYREEE (reference sequence).

This clone qualifies as medium-sized (0.01 to 0.1%). In nucleotides, the CDR3 is TGTGCCAGCAGCTTAGGCACTTCGGGCAATCAGCCCCAGCATTTT. It translates to CASSLGTSGNQPQHF. The chain links TRBV7-2 to TRBJ1-5; D not certain. From germline, CDR1 is SGHTA and CDR2 FQGNSA. The CDR3 spans 15 residues. V was clipped by 1 base and J by 2 bases, with 9 bases between them.

The chain recombines TRBV9 with TRBJ2-7; 8 bases align to TRBD1. Germline loops: CDR1 SGDLS, CDR2 YYNGEE. With V trimmed by 2 bases and J by 2 bases, 3 bases remained unmatched. This CDR3 contains 14 residues. The CDR3 loop is CASSVGTGPYEQYF. The CDR3 DNA reads TGTGCCAGCAGCGTTGGGACAGGCCCCTACGAGCAGTACTTC.

V gene TRBV5-1 combines with J gene TRBJ2-5; D unresolved. Trimming removed 2 bases from V and 0 bases from J, with 8 bases in between. The germline V gene encodes CDR1 SGHRS and CDR2 YFSETQ. The CDR3 is 14 residues long. The CDR3 here is CASSFKKDQETQYF. The CDR3, as DNA: TGCGCCAGCAGCTTCAAGAAGGACCAAGAGACCCAGTACTTC.

The V gene is TRBV5-1, the J gene TRBJ2-1, with TRBD2 matching over 9 bases. Germline lookup yields CDR1 SGHRS and CDR2 YFSETQ. The CDR3 totals 17 residues. J lost 6 bases, V lost 4 bases, and 14 bases had no gene match. The CDR3 DNA reads TGCGCCAGCAGCCCTACTTTTAGCGGGAGTTCAACCAATGAGCAGTTCTTC. Its protein is CASSPTFSGSSTNEQFF.

The CDR3 protein is CASSEVWTAGQPQHF. CDR3 nucleotide sequence: TGTGCCAGCAGTGAGGTATGGACAGCCGGGCAGCCCCAGCATTTT. The chain joins TRBV6-1 to TRBJ1-5, with a weak D call TRBD1 (6 bases). This CDR3 is built from 15 residues. The germline CDR1 and CDR2 sequences are MNHNS and SASEGT. The V gene lost 3 bases and the J gene lost 7 bases, with 16 bases spanning the gap.